Listed below are T cell receptor beta chains from one sample, sequenced in a study of shared clonotypes between healthy human individuals. Using immunoSEQ multiplex PCR, the repertoire was profiled, and TCRdb retains in-frame clones only, with some absent. The data hold about 1.1 million clones, with roughly 80% observed a single time. Sequenced sample: memory CD4+ T cells from PBMCs. Every receptor here comes from a man between 18 and 35 years old in good health. Some clones in this sample may be carry-over from other donors' samples. Each CDR3 is given with its conserved first and last residue. The D gene is left open where the match is weak. Rows give clone size only sometimes, using once, few, many, or a class for an expanded clone.

cdr3_aa: CASSYLLDRAEEAFF
cdr3_nt: TGTGCCAGCAGTTACCTTCTGGACAGGGCTGAGGAAGCTTTCTTT
j_call: TRBJ1-1
clone_size: .
v_call: TRBV6-6
d_call: TRBD1

cdr3_aa: CASSFDGINEKLFF
cdr3_nt: TGTGCCAGCAGCTTTGACGGAATTAATGAAAAACTGTTTTTT
j_call: TRBJ1-4
clone_size: .
v_call: TRBV5-6
d_call: .

cdr3_aa: CASTSRASFLGEQYF
cdr3_nt: TGTGCCAGCACCTCCCGGGCTAGCTTCCTAGGCGAGCAGTACTTC
j_call: TRBJ2-7
clone_size: .
v_call: TRBV5-6
d_call: .

cdr3_aa: CASSPGTGRETQYF
cdr3_nt: TGTGCCAGCTCACCAGGGACAGGGAGAGAGACCCAGTACTTC
j_call: TRBJ2-5
clone_size: .
v_call: TRBV18
d_call: TRBD1

cdr3_aa: CASSPDSLDTQYF
cdr3_nt: TGCGCCAGCAGCCCCGACTCTTTAGATACGCAGTATTTT
j_call: TRBJ2-3
clone_size: .
v_call: TRBV5-1
d_call: .

cdr3_aa: CASNPLPGQGRKFF
cdr3_nt: TGTGCCAGCAATCCACTACCAGGACAGGGCCGAAAGTTCTTC
j_call: TRBJ2-1
clone_size: .
v_call: TRBV6-5
d_call: TRBD1

cdr3_aa: CASSLRRQERETQYF
cdr3_nt: TGTGCCAGCAGTTTACGGCGACAGGAGAGGGAGACCCAGTACTTC
j_call: TRBJ2-5
clone_size: many
v_call: TRBV27
d_call: .

cdr3_aa: CASSPGGGEQFF
cdr3_nt: TGCGCCAGCAGCCCGGGGGGCGGTGAGCAGTTCTTC
j_call: TRBJ2-1
clone_size: .
v_call: TRBV5-1
d_call: .

cdr3_aa: CASRRGGKTQYF
cdr3_nt: TGTGCCAGCAGGCGTGGGGGTAAGACCCAGTACTTC
j_call: TRBJ2-5
clone_size: few
v_call: TRBV28
d_call: .

cdr3_aa: CASSLRPAGLAGEQYF
cdr3_nt: TGTGCCAGCAGTTTAAGGCCCGCCGGGCTAGCGGGCGAGCAGTACTTC
j_call: TRBJ2-7
clone_size: .
v_call: TRBV27
d_call: TRBD2

cdr3_aa: CASSVVPAGGEQYF
cdr3_nt: TGTGCCAGCAGCGTAGTTCCAGCGGGAGGGGAGCAGTACTTC
j_call: TRBJ2-7
clone_size: .
v_call: TRBV9
d_call: TRBD2

cdr3_aa: CAISRQGSSYNEQFF
cdr3_nt: TGTGCCATCAGCCGACAGGGTTCTTCCTACAATGAGCAGTTCTTC
j_call: TRBJ2-1
clone_size: .
v_call: TRBV10-3
d_call: TRBD1

cdr3_aa: CASSSQDRPANYGYTF
cdr3_nt: TGTGCCAGCAGTTCTCAGGACAGGCCAGCTAACTATGGCTACACCTTC
j_call: TRBJ1-2
clone_size: .
v_call: TRBV28
d_call: TRBD1

cdr3_aa: CASSPGQGISYEQYF
cdr3_nt: TGTGCCAGCAGCCCCGGACAGGGGATATCCTACGAGCAGTACTTC
j_call: TRBJ2-7
clone_size: .
v_call: TRBV5-4
d_call: TRBD1

cdr3_aa: CASRPGGDGYTF
cdr3_nt: TGTGCCAGCAGGCCGGGGGGGGATGGCTACACCTTC
j_call: TRBJ1-2
clone_size: .
v_call: TRBV28
d_call: .

cdr3_aa: CACLGTSSYEQYF
cdr3_nt: TGTGCCTGCTTAGGAACTAGCTCCTACGAGCAGTACTTC
j_call: TRBJ2-7
clone_size: .
v_call: TRBV30
d_call: .

cdr3_aa: CASSRSFSYEQYF
cdr3_nt: TGTGCCAGCAGTCGATCGTTCTCCTACGAGCAGTACTTC
j_call: TRBJ2-7
clone_size: .
v_call: TRBV27
d_call: .

cdr3_aa: CASTSLPVGPDTQYF
cdr3_nt: TGTGCCAGCACCTCGTTACCGGTGGGTCCAGATACGCAGTATTTT
j_call: TRBJ2-3
clone_size: once
v_call: TRBV28
d_call: .

cdr3_aa: CASSLSKTGSPYNEQFF
cdr3_nt: TGTGCCAGCAGCCTATCCAAAACAGGGAGTCCCTACAATGAGCAGTTCTTC
j_call: TRBJ2-1
clone_size: .
v_call: TRBV11-3
d_call: .

cdr3_aa: CASSFDSSYGYTF
cdr3_nt: TGCGCCAGCAGCTTTGACAGCTCCTATGGCTACACCTTC
j_call: TRBJ1-2
clone_size: .
v_call: TRBV5-1
d_call: .

cdr3_aa: CASSYSAGTYTLQYF
cdr3_nt: TGTGCCAGCAGTTACTCGGCAGGGACGTATACGTTGCAGTACTTC
j_call: TRBJ2-7
clone_size: few
v_call: TRBV6-5
d_call: .

cdr3_aa: CASSRTPSLSGNTIYF
cdr3_nt: TGTGCCAGCAGCAGGACACCCAGCCTCTCTGGAAACACCATATATTTT
j_call: TRBJ1-3
clone_size: .
v_call: TRBV7-9
d_call: .

cdr3_aa: CASSPSGLRSYEQYF
cdr3_nt: TGCGCCAGCAGCCCATCGGGACTACGATCCTACGAGCAGTACTTC
j_call: TRBJ2-7
clone_size: few
v_call: TRBV5-1
d_call: TRBD2

cdr3_aa: CASRSMNTEAFF
cdr3_nt: TGTGCCAGTCGTTCTATGAACACTGAAGCTTTCTTT
j_call: TRBJ1-1
clone_size: .
v_call: TRBV6-5
d_call: .

cdr3_aa: CAISVGKGTGGFYEQYF
cdr3_nt: TGTGCCATCAGTGTAGGCAAGGGGACAGGGGGATTCTACGAGCAGTACTTC
j_call: TRBJ2-7
clone_size: .
v_call: TRBV10-3
d_call: TRBD1

cdr3_aa: CASTGLAGAQETQYF
cdr3_nt: TGTGCCAGTACCGGACTAGCGGGAGCCCAAGAGACCCAGTACTTC
j_call: TRBJ2-5
clone_size: .
v_call: TRBV19
d_call: TRBD2

cdr3_aa: CASSFEATGGYTF
cdr3_nt: TGTGCCAGCAGTTTTGAGGCGACAGGTGGCTACACCTTC
j_call: TRBJ1-2
clone_size: many
v_call: TRBV28
d_call: .

cdr3_aa: CASSERGGQPQHF
cdr3_nt: TGTGCCAGCAGTGAACGGGGAGGCCAGCCCCAGCATTTT
j_call: TRBJ1-5
clone_size: .
v_call: TRBV6-4
d_call: .

cdr3_aa: CASSLGRGTEAFF
cdr3_nt: TGTGCCAGCAGTTTAGGACGCGGCACTGAAGCTTTCTTT
j_call: TRBJ1-1
clone_size: .
v_call: TRBV27
d_call: .

cdr3_aa: CASSASQVTGELFF
cdr3_nt: TGCGCCAGCAGCGCATCACAGGTGACCGGGGAGCTGTTTTTT
j_call: TRBJ2-2
clone_size: .
v_call: TRBV5-1
d_call: .

cdr3_aa: CASNGDRGDTGELFF
cdr3_nt: TGTGCCAGCAACGGGGACAGGGGGGACACCGGGGAGCTGTTTTTT
j_call: TRBJ2-2
clone_size: .
v_call: TRBV11-3
d_call: TRBD1

cdr3_aa: CASSFRYGYTF
cdr3_nt: TGTGCCAGCAGTTTTCGCTATGGCTACACCTTC
j_call: TRBJ1-2
clone_size: .
v_call: TRBV28
d_call: .

cdr3_aa: CASSEGQQWGQYF
cdr3_nt: TGTGCCAGCAGTGAAGGCCAGCAATGGGGACAGTATTTT
j_call: TRBJ2-3
clone_size: few
v_call: TRBV2
d_call: .

cdr3_aa: CASSLGQGKLFF
cdr3_nt: TGCGCCAGCAGCTTGGGACAGGGTAAACTGTTTTTT
j_call: TRBJ1-4
clone_size: few
v_call: TRBV5-1
d_call: TRBD1

cdr3_aa: CASSFPRDRGGGTEAFF
cdr3_nt: TGCGCCAGCAGCTTCCCCCGGGACAGGGGAGGGGGCACTGAAGCTTTCTTT
j_call: TRBJ1-1
clone_size: .
v_call: TRBV5-1
d_call: TRBD1

cdr3_aa: CASSPGGQGYEQYF
cdr3_nt: TGTGCCAGCAGCCCCGGGGGACAGGGCTACGAGCAGTACTTC
j_call: TRBJ2-7
clone_size: few
v_call: TRBV11-3
d_call: TRBD1

cdr3_aa: CASSLSLSWDRGAYEQYF
cdr3_nt: TGTGCCAGCAGTTTATCTTTGTCGTGGGACAGGGGGGCCTACGAGCAGTACTTC
j_call: TRBJ2-7
clone_size: .
v_call: TRBV28
d_call: TRBD1

cdr3_aa: CASSLGGDSTYEQYF
cdr3_nt: TGTGCCAGCAGCTTAGGAGGGGACTCTACCTACGAGCAGTACTTC
j_call: TRBJ2-7
clone_size: .
v_call: TRBV5-4
d_call: .

cdr3_aa: CASSITGTSTEQFF
cdr3_nt: TGCGCCAGCAGCATAACCGGGACTAGCACTGAGCAGTTCTTC
j_call: TRBJ2-1
clone_size: few
v_call: TRBV5-1
d_call: TRBD2

cdr3_aa: CASSPLLHTDTQYF
cdr3_nt: TGTGCCAGCTCACCACTTCTCCACACAGATACGCAGTATTTT
j_call: TRBJ2-3
clone_size: .
v_call: TRBV18
d_call: .

cdr3_aa: CSTDSDGEMGYTF
cdr3_nt: TGCAGCACCGACTCCGACGGGGAGATGGGCTACACCTTC
j_call: TRBJ1-2
clone_size: .
v_call: TRBV29-1
d_call: .

cdr3_aa: CASYRAGGTGELFF
cdr3_nt: TGTGCCAGCTACCGAGCGGGAGGAACCGGGGAGCTGTTTTTT
j_call: TRBJ2-2
clone_size: few
v_call: TRBV27
d_call: TRBD2

cdr3_aa: CAISDGQGRGSPLHF
cdr3_nt: TGTGCCATCAGTGATGGACAGGGAAGGGGTTCACCCCTCCACTTT
j_call: TRBJ1-6
clone_size: .
v_call: TRBV10-3
d_call: TRBD1

cdr3_aa: CASSSEHYRGSNQPQHF
cdr3_nt: TGTGCCAGCAGTTCCGAACATTACAGGGGGAGCAATCAGCCCCAGCATTTT
j_call: TRBJ1-5
clone_size: .
v_call: TRBV7-2
d_call: TRBD1

cdr3_aa: CASRRNAAPPPYEQYF
cdr3_nt: TGTGCCAGCAGGCGGAACGCAGCACCCCCTCCCTACGAGCAGTACTTC
j_call: TRBJ2-7
clone_size: .
v_call: TRBV27
d_call: .

cdr3_aa: CASRYGNQPQHF
cdr3_nt: TGTGCCAGCAGGTACGGGAATCAGCCCCAGCATTTT
j_call: TRBJ1-5
clone_size: .
v_call: TRBV6-1
d_call: .

cdr3_aa: CASSFIRQPQHF
cdr3_nt: TGTGCCAGCAGTTTTATCCGGCAGCCCCAGCATTTT
j_call: TRBJ1-5
clone_size: .
v_call: TRBV28
d_call: .

cdr3_aa: CASSQDFVGEQYF
cdr3_nt: TGTGCCAGCAGCCAAGACTTCGTGGGCGAGCAGTACTTC
j_call: TRBJ2-7
clone_size: .
v_call: TRBV14
d_call: .

cdr3_aa: CASSPPNRAQETQYF
cdr3_nt: TGTGCCAGCAGCCCCCCAAACAGGGCTCAAGAGACCCAGTACTTC
j_call: TRBJ2-5
clone_size: few
v_call: TRBV28
d_call: .

cdr3_aa: CASSFQSGANVLTF
cdr3_nt: TGTGCCAGCAGCTTCCAGTCTGGGGCCAACGTCCTGACTTTC
j_call: TRBJ2-6
clone_size: .
v_call: TRBV5-5
d_call: .

cdr3_aa: CASSLVTGTAYEQYF
cdr3_nt: TGTGCCAGCAGCTTAGTCACCGGGACCGCCTACGAGCAGTACTTC
j_call: TRBJ2-7
clone_size: .
v_call: TRBV7-6
d_call: .

cdr3_aa: CASSSPGQGRTGELFF
cdr3_nt: TGTGCCAGCAGTTCCCCGGGACAGGGGAGGACCGGGGAGCTGTTTTTT
j_call: TRBJ2-2
clone_size: .
v_call: TRBV2
d_call: TRBD1

cdr3_aa: CASESGYQETQYF
cdr3_nt: TGTGCCAGCGAGTCGGGCTACCAAGAGACCCAGTACTTC
j_call: TRBJ2-5
clone_size: .
v_call: TRBV2
d_call: .

cdr3_aa: CASAPLPLETGVLWEQYF
cdr3_nt: TGCGCCAGCGCCCCCCTCCCTCTAGAGACAGGGGTCCTCTGGGAGCAGTACTTC
j_call: TRBJ2-7
clone_size: once
v_call: TRBV5-1
d_call: TRBD1

cdr3_aa: CASSPFSSTDTQYF
cdr3_nt: TGCGCCAGCAGTCCCTTTTCTAGCACAGATACGCAGTATTTT
j_call: TRBJ2-3
clone_size: .
v_call: TRBV5-1
d_call: .

cdr3_aa: CASRLGMTNEKLFF
cdr3_nt: TGTGCCAGCAGGTTAGGGATGACTAATGAAAAACTGTTTTTT
j_call: TRBJ1-4
clone_size: .
v_call: TRBV2
d_call: .

cdr3_aa: CASSRGIYYEQYF
cdr3_nt: TGTGCCAGTAGCCGGGGGATTTACTACGAGCAGTACTTC
j_call: TRBJ2-7
clone_size: .
v_call: TRBV19
d_call: .

cdr3_aa: CASSERGRGTGELFF
cdr3_nt: TGTGCCAGCAGTGAACGCGGGCGTGGCACCGGGGAGCTGTTTTTT
j_call: TRBJ2-2
clone_size: .
v_call: TRBV6-1
d_call: .

cdr3_aa: CASSFRLAGEYNEQFF
cdr3_nt: TGTGCCAGCAGCTTCAGGCTAGCGGGAGAGTATAATGAGCAGTTCTTC
j_call: TRBJ2-1
clone_size: .
v_call: TRBV5-4
d_call: TRBD2

cdr3_aa: CAISGGARVSGYEQYF
cdr3_nt: TGTGCCATCAGTGGTGGGGCGAGGGTGTCAGGCTACGAGCAGTACTTC
j_call: TRBJ2-7
clone_size: .
v_call: TRBV10-3
d_call: .